The 31 T cell receptor beta chains presented below share a single source sample, sequenced in a study of early T cells in non-severe SARS-CoV-2 infection. TCRdb re-derived calls from the 5' RACE reads in MiXCR, one entry per CDR3 protein. Among tens of thousands of distinct CDR3 sequences listed, approximately 15% were seen once. The material sequenced was whole blood. The receptors shown here come from an adult who was a healthcare worker with PCR-confirmed SARS-CoV-2 infection or an uninfected control (not recorded which).

The rearrangement joins TRBV29-1 to TRBJ2-7, with D tentatively TRBD2 (6 bases). This CDR3 contains 13 residues. Germline V gene data show CDR1 as SQVTM and CDR2 as ANQGSEA. The V end lost 4 bases, the J end lost 0 bases, and 10 bases lay between the germline ends. As DNA, the CDR3 is TGCAGCGTTGTGTCTAGCGTCTCCTACGAGCAGTACTTC. This gives the protein CSVVSSVSYEQYF.

This clonotype showed up just a few times. The chain employs TRBV28 and TRBJ2-5; unclear D gene. The CDR3 loop spans 13 amino acids. Trimming took 5 bases from V and 2 from J, leaving 9 bases between them. In germline, CDR1 is MDHEN, CDR2 SYDVKM. In nucleotides, the CDR3 is TGTGCCAGCAGTCGAGCAGGACAAGAGACCCAGTACTTC. Its translation: CASSRAGQETQYF.

By share of the sample, this clonotype is medium-sized (0.01 to 0.1%). The chain has TRBV29-1 and TRBJ1-1, with TRBD1 matching 8 bases. CDR3 length equals 13 residues. The junction had 3 bases not matched to a gene; V was cut back by 3 bases and J by 3 bases. Germline CDR1 SQVTM, CDR2 ANQGSEA. CDR3 sequence: CSVESGGHTEAFF. The CDR3 nucleotides read TGCAGCGTTGAGTCAGGGGGCCACACTGAAGCTTTCTTT.

This clonotype was seen ten or more times. V gene TRBV18 combines with J gene TRBJ2-3; maybe TRBD2 (6 bases). This CDR3 spans 14 amino acids. The ends were cut back, 6 bases at V and 0 bases at J, with 10 bases in the middle. Germline-derived CDR1 and CDR2 are KGHSH and LQKENI. This chain's CDR3 is CASSLGGSTDTQYF. CDR3 bases: TGTGCCAGCTCTCTCGGGGGTAGCACAGATACGCAGTATTTT.

The table lists this clonotype with a few counts. The chain links TRBV4-2 to TRBJ2-3; 11 bases are shared with TRBD2. Germline assignment: CDR1 LGHNA and CDR2 YNFKEQ. V shed 4 bases and J 1 base; nucleotides not matched to a gene: 10. This CDR3 is 18 amino acids long. In nucleotides, the CDR3 is TGTGCCAGCAGCCCAACCCCATTTAGCGGGAGGGGCACAGATACGCAGTATTTT. This encodes CASSPTPFSGRGTDTQYF.

The chain combines TRBV6-1 with TRBJ1-3; 7 bases match TRBD1. This CDR3 is 14 amino acids long. Germline V lookup: CDR1 MNHNS, CDR2 SASEGT. Unmatched junction bases numbered 5, after V lost 5 bases and J lost 4 bases. The CDR3 protein is CASSRQGKGNTIYF. Written as DNA, the CDR3 is TGTGCCAGCAGTCGACAGGGAAAGGGAAACACCATATATTTT.

This clonotype has a count of ten or more. V usage is TRBV4-2 and J usage is TRBJ1-5, with D hard to call. The V gene's germline CDR1 is LGHNA and CDR2 YNFKEQ. There are 15 residues in the CDR3. The germline V and J ends were trimmed by 2 bases and 9 bases, with 17 bases remaining between them. The DNA for the CDR3 is TGTGCCAGCAGCCAACTTTGGGAGGCCAAGGGGCCCCAGCATTTT. Translation gives CASSQLWEAKGPQHF.

This chain joins TRBV29-1 and TRBJ1-2; D is ambiguous. Germline loops: CDR1 SQVTM, CDR2 ANQGSEA. Trimming took 4 bases from V and 5 from J, leaving 8 bases between them. The CDR3 runs to 11 residues. This CDR3 reads CSVASDYGYTF. The CDR3, as DNA: TGCAGCGTTGCCTCAGATTATGGCTACACCTTC.

This CDR3 reads CASSGTTLGTDTQYF. CDR3 in DNA: TGTGCCAGCAGCGGGACCACTCTGGGCACAGATACGCAGTATTTT. The chain combines TRBV2 with TRBJ2-3; D is perhaps TRBD1 or TRBD2 (5 bases each). This CDR3 comprises 15 residues. V lost 6 bases to trimming and J lost 1 base, with 14 bases between them. Germline values: CDR1 SNHLY, CDR2 FYNNEI.

This clonotype occurred many times. The V call is TRBV18, the J call TRBJ1-2, with TRBD1 matching over 8 bases. Trimming at V came to 3 bases and at J to 3 bases, leaving 12 bases not matched to a gene. CDR3 length: 17 amino acids. CDR1 KGHSH and CDR2 LQKENI come from the germline V gene. This CDR3 reads CASSPMDRVWVDYGYTF. DNA of the CDR3: TGTGCCAGCTCACCGATGGACAGGGTCTGGGTGGACTATGGCTACACCTTC. The full variable domain, with the rest looked up from reference TRBV18 and TRBJ1-2, is NAGVMQNPRHLVRRRGQEARLRCSPMKGHSHVYWYRQLPEEGLKFMVYLQKENIIDESGMPKERFSAEFPKEGPSILRIQQVVRGDSAAYFCASSPMDRVWVDYGYTFGSGTRLTVV.

The J gene is TRBJ2-5, the V gene TRBV6-1; TRBD2 aligns across 12 bases. The CDR3 loop spans 20 amino acids. Germline loops: CDR1 MNHNS, CDR2 SASEGT. Losses at the gene ends were 6 bases for V and 4 bases for J; bases not matched to a gene: 21. The CDR3, as DNA: TGTGCCAGCAGCTCGACTAGCGGGAGTCTGGGCGGGAGGGCCGCAGAGACCCAGTACTTC. Translating gives CASSSTSGSLGGRAAETQYF.

This clonotype was seen repeatedly, ten times or more. The gene calls are TRBV5-6 and TRBJ2-1, with 7 bases that match TRBD1. The CDR3 totals 15 residues. Germline V gives CDR1 SGHDT, CDR2 YYEEEE. J was trimmed by 8 bases and V by 2 bases; bases with no gene match: 10. For the CDR3, the DNA is TGTGCCAGCAGCTTAATGACAGGGCTAGTCGATGAGCAGTTCTTC. Its protein is CASSLMTGLVDEQFF. The whole variable domain, filled in from reference TRBV5-6 and TRBJ2-1, reads DAGVTQSPTHLIKTRGQQVTLRCSPKSGHDTVSWYQQALGQGPQFIFQYYEEEERQRGNFPDRFSGHQFPNYSSELNVNALLLGDSALYLCASSLMTGLVDEQFFGPGTRLTVL.

The table lists this clonotype with a few counts. This chain connects TRBV28 to TRBJ2-1, with D possibly TRBD1 on 5 matching bases. This CDR3 comprises 16 residues. The V gene's germline CDR1 is MDHEN and CDR2 SYDVKM. The V end was cut by 6 bases, the J end by 3 bases, with 18 bases between. CDR3 nucleotides: TGTGCCAGCAGCCAGACAGCCACTCGCTACTACAATGAGCAGTTCTTC. It yields the protein CASSQTATRYYNEQFF.

This clonotype was seen more than once but under ten times. The chain employs TRBV29-1 and TRBJ2-2, with 9 bases lining up with TRBD2. Germline-derived CDR1 and CDR2 are SQVTM and ANQGSEA. The CDR3 is 10 residues long. Written as DNA, the CDR3 is TGCGCGGGAGGGCAAGGGGAGCTGTTTTTT. Its translation: CAGGQGELFF.

This rearrangement joins TRBV2 to TRBJ1-1; D not certain. CDR3 length: 14 residues. Germline CDR1 is SNHLY and CDR2 is FYNNEI. Trimming shortened V by 6 bases and J by 0 bases, and 11 bases separated the two germline ends. The CDR3 bases are TGTGCCAGCAGAGCAGGAGCTATGAACACTGAAGCTTTCTTT. It specifies CASRAGAMNTEAFF. The variable domain in full, completed from reference TRBV2 and TRBJ1-1, reads EPEVTQTPSHQVTQMGQEVILRCVPISNHLYFYWYRQILGQKVEFLVSFYNNEISEKSEIFDDQFSVERPDGSNFTLKIRSTKLEDSAMYFCASRAGAMNTEAFFGQGTRLTVV.

This clonotype showed up just a few times. The chain employs TRBV10-2 and TRBJ1-5; no firm D call. From germline, CDR1 is WSHSY and CDR2 SAAADI. This CDR3 region has 11 residues. V was clipped by 0 bases and J by 10 bases, with 4 bases between them. CDR3 protein: CASSESGPQHF. The CDR3 DNA reads TGCGCCAGCAGTGAGTCCGGACCCCAGCATTTT.

The J gene is TRBJ1-2, the V gene TRBV29-1; D is undetermined. The CDR3 is 10 amino acids. Per germline, CDR1 SQVTM and CDR2 ANQGSEA. The V and J ends lost 1 base and 6 bases respectively, with 3 bases between them. As DNA, the CDR3 is TGCAGCGTTGAAGCGGATGGCTACACCTTC. It codes for CSVEADGYTF.

This clonotype was counted a few times. The V and J genes are TRBV7-9 and TRBJ1-2, with a possible D match to TRBD1 (6 bases). CDR3 size: 15 residues. Germline V CDR1 and CDR2: SEHNR, FQNEAQ (reference sequence). The ends were cut back, 3 bases at V and 5 bases at J, with 16 bases in the middle. The CDR3 DNA reads TGTGCCAGCAGCTTTAGGAAACAGGGTGGTTATGGCTACACCTTC. It encodes CASSFRKQGGYGYTF.

The V gene is TRBV20-1, the J gene TRBJ1-2, with 9 bases lining up with TRBD1. The CDR3 spans 15 residues. Trimming took 5 bases from V and 7 from J; bases not matched to a gene: 14. Germline V lookup: CDR1 DFQATT, CDR2 SNEGSKA (reference sequence). CDR3 bases: TGCAGTGCTCTTGCACCGGGACAGGGAGGCTTTGGCTACACCTTC. Translation gives CSALAPGQGGFGYTF.

This clonotype was counted only a few times. The chain joins TRBV5-1 to TRBJ1-1; D is ambiguous. This CDR3 is built from 14 residues. With 4 bases removed from V and 1 base from J, the gap between germline ends came to 11 bases. Per germline, CDR1 SGHRS and CDR2 YFSETQ. Written as DNA, the CDR3 is TGCGCCAGCAGCCCAGCAGCTGGGAACACTGAAGCTTTCTTT. Amino acids: CASSPAAGNTEAFF.

This clonotype has just one count. The V call is TRBV2, the J call TRBJ2-1, with TRBD2 matching over 9 bases. Trimming took 2 bases from V and 4 from J; bases not matched to a gene: 3. CDR1 and CDR2 from the germline V gene are SNHLY and FYNNEI. There are 15 residues in the CDR3. The CDR3 DNA follows: TGTGCCAGCAGTGAACTGCGGGAGGGGTACAATGAGCAGTTCTTC. Residues: CASSELREGYNEQFF.

This clonotype was detected only a few times. The V and J genes are TRBV6-1 and TRBJ1-5; TRBD1 aligns across 7 bases. The CDR3 loop spans 14 amino acids. Germline V lookup: CDR1 MNHNS, CDR2 SASEGT. The trim removed 5 bases at V and 4 bases at J, leaving 5 bases unmatched. For the CDR3, the DNA is TGTGCCAGCAGTCCCGACAGGGTGAATCAGCCCCAGCATTTT. Its protein is CASSPDRVNQPQHF.

The V and J genes are TRBV29-1 and TRBJ2-5; TRBD2 matches 14 bases. CDR1 and CDR2 (germline): SQVTM, ANQGSEA. Trimming cost V 6 bases and J 5 bases; bases outside gene matches: 5. This CDR3 spans 14 amino acids. CDR3 protein: CSVAGLAGVETQYF. The CDR3 DNA reads as TGCAGCGTCGCGGGACTAGCGGGAGTGGAGACCCAGTACTTC.

This clonotype came up a few times. The DNA is omitted, as the CDR3 cannot be located on it reliably, and the CDR3 follows TCRdb's listing. This chain links TRBV28 with TRBJ2-3; TRBD1, as called in the table, went unchecked against the DNA. The CDR3 totals 14 residues, both ends included. CDR1 is MDHEN and CDR2 is SYDVKM in the germline V gene. CDR3 residues: CASSWGQGTDTQYF.

This clonotype showed up just a few times. This rearrangement joins TRBV6-1 to TRBJ2-6; TRBD1 or TRBD2 may be the D gene (5 bases each). This CDR3 contains 15 residues. The V end was cut by 6 bases, the J end by 0 bases, with 9 bases between. The germline V gene has CDR1 MNHNS and CDR2 SASEGT. CDR3 sequence (DNA): TGTGCCAGCAGCCCCGGGACCTCTGGGGCCAACGTCCTGACTTTC. It codes for CASSPGTSGANVLTF.

The V gene is TRBV29-1, the J gene TRBJ1-2; a weak D match, TRBD1 (5 bases). The length of the CDR3 is 11 residues. The germline CDR1 and CDR2 sequences are SQVTM and ANQGSEA. The CDR3 DNA reads as TGCAACGCCAGGGTAAACTATGGCTACACCTTC. Translating it yields CNARVNYGYTF.

The CDR3 region has the DNA TGTGCCAGCAGCTCGAACCTCATAGGCCGCGCTCTGTTTTTT. Amino acids: CASSSNLIGRALFF. V gene TRBV7-9 combines with J gene TRBJ1-4; no clear D. Per germline, CDR1 SEHNR and CDR2 FQNEAQ (reference sequence). V dropped 4 bases and J dropped 14 bases, with 20 bases sitting between them. The CDR3 runs 14 residues.

The chain recombines TRBV2 with TRBJ2-7; 10 bases agree with TRBD2. With 3 bases clipped from V and 6 bases from J, the junction kept 8 bases outside the gene matches. The CDR3 has 15 residues. Germline CDR1 reads SNHLY; CDR2 reads FYNNEI. The CDR3 nucleotides are TGTGCCAGCAGTGACGCTAGCGGGAGTGATATCGAGCAGTACTTC. It translates to CASSDASGSDIEQYF.

This sequence joins TRBV9 and TRBJ1-5; no clear D gene. Trimming removed 0 bases from V and 0 bases from J, with 4 bases in between. The germline CDR1 and CDR2 sequences are SGDLS and YYNGEE. CDR3 size: 14 residues. The CDR3 sequence: CASSVGYSNQPQHF. The CDR3 DNA reads TGTGCCAGCAGCGTAGGGTATAGCAATCAGCCCCAGCATTTT.

V gene TRBV6-5 combines with J gene TRBJ2-6, with D possibly matching TRBD2 (6 bases). The ends were cut back, 6 bases at V and 1 base at J, with 10 bases in the middle. The germline gives CDR1 MNHEY, CDR2 SVGAGI. This CDR3 comprises 15 residues. In nucleotides, the CDR3 is TGTGCCAGCAGATCCGCGGGGTCTGGGGCCAACGTCCTGACTTTC. Protein sequence: CASRSAGSGANVLTF.

This clonotype has only one observation. The chain is built from TRBV20-1 and TRBJ2-1; 14 positions match TRBD2. J was trimmed by 8 bases and V by 6 bases; bases with no gene match: 6. The CDR3 runs 14 residues. Looked up from germline, CDR1 is DFQATT and CDR2 is SNEGSKA (reference sequence). Here the CDR3 reads CSALGLAGAYEQFF. The DNA for the CDR3 is TGCAGTGCCTTGGGACTAGCGGGAGCGTATGAGCAGTTCTTC.